One sample yielded the 13 T cell receptor beta chains listed below, sequenced in a study of T cells in Graves' hyperthyroidism and ophthalmopathy. Amplification targeted TCR beta CDR3 regions from RNA transcripts. HTBI primers drove first-round RT-PCR of the TCR CDR3. A single record per CDR3 protein comes from TCRdb applying MiXCR to the multiplex PCR reads. Of approximately 350,000 distinct CDR3 sequences listed, 15% are singletons. Sample: blood. These receptor sequences come from a woman aged 60-75 years with Graves' ophthalmopathy.

This clonotype appeared a few times. The chain joins TRBV19 to TRBJ2-1, with TRBD2 matching 11 bases. The germline CDR1 and CDR2 sequences are LNHDA and SQIVND (reference sequence). The CDR3 spans 14 residues. Unmatched junction bases numbered 3, after V lost 6 bases and J lost 5 bases. Here the CDR3 DNA reads TGTGCCAGTAGGGCGGGACTAGCGGACAATGAGCAGTTCTTC. This codes for CASRAGLADNEQFF.

This clonotype was seen many times. The rearrangement joins TRBV18 to TRBJ1-2, with no clear D. Germline CDR1 reads KGHSH; CDR2 reads LQKENI. This CDR3 is 13 amino acids long. V was clipped by 2 bases and J by 4 bases, with 8 bases between them. The CDR3 loop reads CASSPGGIYGYTF. CDR3 nucleotide sequence: TGTGCCAGCTCACCAGGTGGCATCTATGGCTACACCTTC.

This clonotype was seen at least ten times. This chain links TRBV7-9 with TRBJ1-2; 7 bases map to TRBD1. Germline V CDR1 and CDR2: SEHNR, FQNEAQ (reference sequence). The CDR3 has 13 amino acids. V was clipped by 5 bases and J by 6 bases; unmatched bases: 6. The CDR3: CASSGTGTDGYTF. The DNA of the CDR3 is TGTGCCAGCAGCGGAACCGGGACAGATGGCTACACCTTC. The full variable domain, rest sourced from reference TRBV7-9 and TRBJ1-2, is DTGVSQNPRHKITKRGQNVTFRCDPISEHNRLYWYRQTLGQGPEFLTYFQNEAQLEKSRLLSDRFSAERPKGSFSTLEIQRTEQGDSAMYLCASSGTGTDGYTFGSGTRLTVV.

The gene calls are TRBV19 and TRBJ1-5; 12 positions match TRBD1. The CDR3 is 19 amino acids. Germline V lookup: CDR1 LNHDA, CDR2 SQIVND (reference sequence). V trimming: 5 bases; J trimming: 3 bases; junction bases outside the gene matches: 14. The CDR3 is CASSSPGTGGAELNQPQHF. CDR3 nucleotides: TGTGCCAGTAGTTCCCCCGGGACAGGGGGCGCGGAACTCAATCAGCCCCAGCATTTT.

Many counts were recorded for this clonotype. V is TRBV12-3 or TRBV12-4 and J is TRBJ2-3; D is possibly TRBD1 or TRBD2 (6 bases each). This CDR3 is 13 amino acids long. V was shortened by 6 bases and J by 6 bases, with 13 bases between the two germline ends. The CDR3 sequence is CASRSGGGDTQYF. CDR3 coding DNA: TGTGCCAGCAGGTCCGGAGGGGGGGATACGCAGTATTTT.

A few counts support this clonotype. This chain connects TRBV4-1 to TRBJ2-1, with D possibly being TRBD2 (6 bases). V was trimmed by 0 bases and J by 5 bases, leaving 11 bases between them. CDR3 length: 15 residues. Germline V gene data show CDR1 as MGHRA and CDR2 as YSYEKL. The CDR3 nucleotides read TGCGCCAGCAGCCAAGAATTCGGAGGGGACAATGAGCAGTTCTTC. This translates into CASSQEFGGDNEQFF.

The J gene is TRBJ2-5, the V gene TRBV4-1; no clear D. Per germline, CDR1 MGHRA and CDR2 YSYEKL. Between the trimmed V and J ends, which lost 1 base and 3 bases, there was a span of 6 bases. CDR3 size: 13 residues. CDR3: CASSQGWEETQYF. The CDR3 bases are TGCGCCAGCAGCCAAGGGTGGGAAGAGACCCAGTACTTC.

This clonotype appeared many times. J is TRBJ2-3 and V is TRBV6-6; D not resolved. Looked up from germline, CDR1 is MNHNY and CDR2 is SVGAGI (reference sequence). V was trimmed by 2 bases and J by 0 bases, leaving 9 bases between them. The CDR3 has 15 residues. The DNA of the CDR3 is TGTGCCAGCAGTTACAGAGCGACTAGCACAGATACGCAGTATTTT. As protein: CASSYRATSTDTQYF.

This clonotype showed up many times. The rearrangement joins TRBV7-9 to TRBJ2-1, with a tentative D call TRBD2 (6 bases). Germline assignment: CDR1 SEHNR and CDR2 FQNEAQ (reference sequence). The V gene lost 5 bases and the J gene lost 7 bases, with 9 bases spanning the gap. This CDR3 has 12 residues. CDR3 nucleotide sequence: TGTGCCAGCAGCCCCCGGGAGAATGAGCAGTTCTTC. Residues: CASSPRENEQFF.

The V call is TRBV20-1, the J call TRBJ2-2, with D perhaps TRBD2 (5 bases). V lost 0 bases and J lost 4, with 15 bases in between. Germline loops: CDR1 DFQATT, CDR2 SNEGSKA (reference sequence). The CDR3 runs 16 residues. Here the CDR3 DNA reads TGCAGTGCTAGAGATCGGGAAGGGAGATCCACCGGGGAGCTGTTTTTT. It is translated as CSARDREGRSTGELFF.

As for this clonotype: A much bigger clone sits one base away, suggesting this may be a read error. V and J are TRBV20-1 and TRBJ2-7; D may be TRBD2 (6 bases). Germline CDR1 DFQATT, CDR2 SNEGSKA (reference sequence). CDR3 length equals 14 residues. The chain's CDR3 is CSAGDPGDAYEQYF. The DNA for the CDR3 is TGCAGTGCTGGAGATCCGGGGGATGCCTACGAGCAGTACTTC.

The chain recombines TRBV11-3 with TRBJ2-7; 10 nucleotides agree with TRBD2. The junction had 1 base not matched to a gene; V was cut back by 0 bases and J by 2 bases. CDR1 is SGHNT and CDR2 is YENEEA in the germline V gene. This CDR3 spans 15 amino acids. The CDR3 sequence is CASSLDLAGAYEQYF. CDR3 nucleotides: TGTGCCAGCAGCTTAGATCTAGCGGGAGCCTACGAGCAGTACTTC.

This clonotype appeared many times. The V call is TRBV20-1, the J call TRBJ2-1, with 13 bases that match TRBD2. The V segment lost 6 bases and the J segment 2 bases; nucleotides outside the gene matches: 10. The CDR3 runs to 17 residues. Germline V gene lookup returns CDR1 DFQATT and CDR2 SNEGSKA (reference sequence). CDR3: CSAKRTSGRVAYNEQFF. CDR3 coding DNA: TGCAGTGCCAAAAGGACTAGCGGGAGAGTCGCCTACAATGAGCAGTTCTTC.